This T cell receptor (beta chain) appears in the sequencing data of a study of blood T cell repertoires in COVID-19. Study processing details: Estimation of nucleated cell counts was performed using reference gene primer amplification. Clones were sequenced by immunoSEQ multiplex PCR, and TCRdb holds only the in-frame ones, with some missing. Clone size and the V and J calls come from that table; the DNA yielded D and trimming. The table lists about 200,000 clones, roughly nine tenths of them singletons. Trimming removed 1 base from V and 7 bases from J; junction bases left unmatched: 4. The CDR3 spans 14 residues. CDR1 SEHNR and CDR2 FQNEAQ come from the germline V gene (reference sequence).

The sequenced material came from peripheral blood. This receptor was identified in a man in his 60s with active or convalescent COVID-19. The V gene is TRBV7-9, the J gene TRBJ1-2; 9 nucleotides align to TRBD1. DNA for the CDR3: TGTGCCAGCAGCTTAGTAACAGGGGGCACTGGCTACACCTTC. Translation: CASSLVTGGTGYTF.